Listed below are T cell receptor beta chains from one sample, sequenced in a study of TIL therapy for anti-PD-1-resistant metastatic lung cancer. TCRdb's table, derived via immunoSEQ multiplex PCR, lists solely in-frame clones and lacks some. The table has 45,000 to 75,000 clones, around 68% seen once. The sample consisted of blood, taken at baseline. The receptors here all came from a person between 25 and 80 years old with non-small cell lung cancer. Each CDR3 is given with its conserved first and last residue. A D gene is named only where the DNA matches it firmly. Clone sizes are given selectively: once, few, many, or a class where the clone is expanded.

V	D	J	size	CDR3	DNA
TRBV5-1	TRBD1	TRBJ2-7	few	CATRRGQGSYEQYF	TGCGCCACGCGGCGAGGACAGGGTTCCTACGAGCAGTACTTC
TRBV7-9	TRBD1	TRBJ1-2	.	CASSPWDRGGYGYTF	TGTGCCAGCAGCCCTTGGGACAGGGGAGGGTATGGCTACACCTTC
TRBV27	.	TRBJ2-7	.	CASSLLVGPHEQYF	TGTGCCAGCAGTTTATTGGTCGGGCCCCACGAGCAGTACTTC
TRBV19	.	TRBJ1-3	.	CASKVFSGNTIYF	TGTGCCAGTAAGGTGTTCTCTGGAAACACCATATATTTT
TRBV14	TRBD1	TRBJ2-1	.	CASSHPQGQIYNEQFF	TGTGCCAGCAGCCACCCCCAGGGACAGATCTACAATGAGCAGTTCTTC
TRBV6-1	.	TRBJ1-2	.	CASSVSQLNYGYTF	TGTGCCAGCAGTGTCTCACAGCTTAACTATGGCTACACCTTC
TRBV19	TRBD1	TRBJ1-2	.	CASSQDRGLSNTF	TGTGCCAGTAGTCAAGACAGGGGACTAAGTAACACCTTC
TRBV5-4	.	TRBJ2-7	few	CASSPRTGSYEQYF	TGTGCCAGCAGCCCCAGGACGGGATCCTACGAGCAGTACTTC
TRBV15	.	TRBJ2-7	once	CATSRAHSIEQYF	TGTGCCACCAGCAGGGCCCATTCAATCGAGCAGTACTTC
TRBV27	.	TRBJ1-5	.	CASSLVGGEGQPQHF	TGTGCCAGCAGTTTAGTTGGGGGAGAGGGACAGCCCCAGCATTTT
TRBV19	.	TRBJ2-3	.	CASSIEVRYADTQYF	TGTGCCAGTAGTATAGAAGTAAGATATGCAGATACGCAGTATTTT
TRBV27	.	TRBJ2-7	few	CASSLGDALYEQYF	TGTGCCAGCAGTTTAGGGGATGCCCTCTACGAGCAGTACTTC
TRBV7-9	.	TRBJ2-5	.	CASSLALNQETQYF	TGTGCCAGCAGCTTAGCTCTAAATCAAGAGACCCAGTACTTC
TRBV4-1	.	TRBJ1-2	few	CASSQGRQSRLLNYGYTF	TGCGCCAGCAGCCAAGGGAGACAGAGCCGACTTCTTAACTATGGCTACACCTTC
TRBV9	.	TRBJ2-4	once	CASSVDSGLTIQYF	TGTGCCAGCAGCGTAGATTCAGGGTTGACCATTCAGTACTTC
TRBV28	.	TRBJ1-1	.	CASRYSDRNTEAFF	TGTGCCAGCAGGTACTCGGACAGGAACACTGAAGCTTTCTTT
TRBV27	.	TRBJ2-3	.	CASSRSGVFPDTQYF	TGTGCCAGCAGTCGATCGGGAGTTTTTCCAGATACGCAGTATTTT
TRBV11-3	TRBD1	TRBJ1-2	.	CASSPSGGRGHGYTF	TGTGCCAGCAGCCCCAGCGGCGGTAGGGGGCATGGCTACACCTTC